The rows below give T cell receptor beta chains drawn from one sample of a study of identical twins. MiXCR, applied by TCRdb to the 5' RACE reads, yields one record per CDR3 protein. The sample consists of just under 650,000 distinct CDR3 sequences, about 7% of them appearing once. This same sample was also part of a study on yellow fever vaccine responses in identical twins.

The sequencing input was PBMCs. The receptors here all came from a woman under 30 in good health. The CDR3 runs from the conserved cysteine through the conserved F or W. D genes are given only for firm matches. Rows may omit the clone size; those that give it use once, few, many or a size class.

TRBV28,TRBD1,TRBJ2-4,17,many,CASSSLRQGKAKNIQYF,TGTGCCAGCAGTTCCCTAAGACAGGGCAAGGCCAAAAACATTCAGTACTTC
TRBV20-1,-,TRBJ2-2,11,-,CSALFTGELFF,TGCAGTGCTCTGTTCACCGGGGAGCTGTTTTTT
TRBV6-1,-,TRBJ1-1,10,-,CASSELPAFF,TGTGCCAGCAGTGAATTGCCAGCTTTCTTT
TRBV20-1,TRBD2,TRBJ2-5,17,-,CSTHEDDSGGFRETQYF,TGCAGTACCCACGAAGATGATAGCGGGGGTTTTAGAGAGACCCAGTACTTC
TRBV10-3,-,TRBJ2-5,15,-,CAISTLGGASETQYF,TGTGCCATCAGTACACTCGGAGGGGCGTCAGAGACCCAGTACTTC
TRBV6-1,-,TRBJ1-5,13,many,CASSQGKNQPQHF,TGTGCCAGCAGTCAAGGAAAAAATCAGCCCCAGCATTTT
TRBV12-3/TRBV12-4,TRBD2,TRBJ2-7,15,few,CASSLVVGRAGEQYF,TGTGCCAGCAGTTTAGTGGTCGGGAGGGCCGGCGAGCAGTACTTC
TRBV7-9,-,TRBJ2-1,16,-,CASSSPPLDRYNEQFF,TGTGCCAGCAGCTCCCCTCCGCTGGACAGATACAATGAGCAGTTCTTC
TRBV7-6,-,TRBJ2-2,16,-,CASSPPTGTRTGELFF,TGTGCCAGCAGCCCCCCTACAGGGACGAGAACCGGGGAGCTGTTTTTT
TRBV20-1,TRBD2,TRBJ2-1,13,-,CSSTSGALGEQFF,TGCAGTTCCACTAGCGGGGCCCTGGGTGAGCAGTTCTTC
TRBV5-1,TRBD2,TRBJ2-5,16,few,CASSLDGGLAAETQYF,TGCGCCAGCAGCTTGGACGGCGGACTAGCGGCGGAGACCCAGTACTTC
TRBV7-8,TRBD2,TRBJ2-7,14,-,CASSMRTSFYEQYF,TGTGCCAGCAGCATGCGGACTAGCTTCTACGAGCAGTACTTC
TRBV9,TRBD2,TRBJ2-2,16,many,CASNIAGGPSAGELFF,TGTGCCAGCAACATAGCGGGAGGGCCCTCTGCCGGGGAGCTGTTTTTT
TRBV28,TRBD2,TRBJ2-4,15,-,CASSRLAGVQNIQYF,TGTGCCAGCAGCCGACTAGCGGGAGTCCAAAACATTCAGTACTTC
TRBV12-3/TRBV12-4,-,TRBJ2-3,12,few,CASSLLINTQYF,TGTGCCAGCAGTTTGTTGATTAATACGCAGTATTTT
TRBV6-5,-,TRBJ2-5,14,many,CASSYSVIQETQYF,TGTGCCAGCAGTTACTCAGTGATTCAAGAGACCCAGTACTTC
TRBV29-1,-,TRBJ1-1,13,-,CSVVGGGAVEAFF,TGCAGCGTTGTCGGAGGGGGGGCGGTTGAAGCTTTCTTT
TRBV6-1,TRBD1,TRBJ1-5,14,-,CASSGTGKRQPQHF,TGTGCCAGCAGCGGGACAGGGAAGCGCCAGCCCCAGCATTTT
TRBV7-8,-,TRBJ2-5,14,few,CASSFSGEQETQYF,TGTGCCAGCAGCTTTAGTGGGGAACAAGAGACCCAGTACTTC
TRBV29-1,-,TRBJ2-3,12,many,CSVEHDTDTQYF,TGCAGCGTTGAACATGACACAGATACGCAGTATTTT
TRBV12-3/TRBV12-4,TRBD2,TRBJ2-7,17,few,CASSLGVGKGGHGEQYF,TGTGCCAGCAGCCTGGGGGTAGGTAAGGGAGGGCATGGCGAGCAGTACTTC
TRBV24-1,TRBD1,TRBJ1-5,14,few,CATRAGGNNQPQHF,TGTGCCACCAGGGCAGGGGGCAACAATCAGCCCCAGCATTTT
TRBV12-3/TRBV12-4,-,TRBJ2-3,16,few,CASSLYRGRLTDTQYF,TGTGCCAGCAGTTTATACCGGGGGCGCCTCACAGATACGCAGTATTTT
TRBV5-1,-,TRBJ2-3,16,-,CASSPRVAERTDTQYF,TGCGCCAGCAGCCCCCGGGTAGCGGAACGCACAGATACGCAGTATTTT
TRBV9,-,TRBJ2-1,15,few,CASSGKDTSYNEQFF,TGTGCCAGCAGCGGAAAGGACACCTCCTACAATGAGCAGTTCTTC
TRBV24-1,-,TRBJ2-3,15,-,CATSDFRDPRDTQYF,TGTGCCACCAGTGATTTTCGGGACCCCCGAGATACGCAGTATTTT
TRBV5-1,-,TRBJ2-2,14,-,CASLDSPNTGELFF,TGCGCCAGCTTGGACAGCCCTAACACCGGGGAGCTGTTTTTT
TRBV3-1,-,TRBJ1-5,14,-,CASSQAGKSQPQHF,TGTGCCAGCAGCCAAGCAGGGAAAAGCCAGCCCCAGCATTTT
TRBV6-5,-,TRBJ1-2,15,many,CASSYVLGAGYGYTF,TGTGCCAGCAGTTACGTCTTAGGGGCCGGCTATGGCTACACCTTC
TRBV15,-,TRBJ2-1,11,few,CATLGYNEQFF,TGTGCCACCTTGGGGTACAATGAGCAGTTCTTC
TRBV6-2/TRBV6-3,-,TRBJ2-1,16,-,CASSYVRGGSYNEQFF,TGTGCCAGCAGTTACGTCAGGGGAGGCTCCTACAATGAGCAGTTCTTC
TRBV28,-,TRBJ2-7,14,-,CASSLWTKLYEQYF,TGTGCCAGCAGTTTATGGACTAAACTCTACGAGCAGTACTTC
TRBV12-3/TRBV12-4,TRBD2,TRBJ2-1,16,-,CASSRDWTSVPDEQFF,TGTGCCAGCAGCCGGGACTGGACTAGCGTTCCTGATGAGCAGTTCTTC
TRBV20-1,-,TRBJ2-7,17,-,CSARDTTSYDMAYEQYF,TGCAGTGCTAGAGATACCACCTCCTACGACATGGCCTACGAGCAGTACTTC
TRBV15,TRBD1,TRBJ2-1,11,many,CATSRGTGKFF,TGTGCCACCAGCAGAGGGACAGGAAAGTTCTTC
TRBV5-1,TRBD1,TRBJ1-1,16,many,CASSWDRAYPNTEAFF,TGCGCCAGCAGCTGGGACAGGGCCTACCCGAACACTGAAGCTTTCTTT
TRBV20-1,TRBD2,TRBJ2-4,15,-,CSAGASGEAKNIQYF,TGCAGTGCGGGAGCTAGCGGGGAGGCCAAAAACATTCAGTACTTC
TRBV28,-,TRBJ2-5,15,-,CASSTGRMTQETQYF,TGTGCCAGCAGCACCGGACGGATGACCCAAGAGACCCAGTACTTC
TRBV12-3/TRBV12-4,TRBD2,TRBJ2-1,16,many,CASSGTSGRRDNEQFF,TGTGCCAGCAGCGGGACTAGCGGGAGGAGGGACAATGAGCAGTTCTTC
TRBV15,TRBD1,TRBJ2-1,13,-,CATSRDRAPEQFF,TGTGCCACCAGCAGGGACAGGGCACCTGAGCAGTTCTTC
TRBV7-3,TRBD2,TRBJ2-3,16,few,CASSRGTSQGGDTQYF,TGTGCCAGCAGCCGGGGGACTAGCCAAGGGGGGGATACGCAGTATTTT
TRBV29-1,-,TRBJ2-3,16,many,CSVEGVGQSFSDTQYF,TGCAGCGTTGAAGGAGTAGGACAGTCCTTTTCAGATACGCAGTATTTT
TRBV4-1,-,TRBJ2-1,15,-,CASSRDPAKYNEQFF,TGCGCCAGCAGCCGGGACCCGGCTAAATACAATGAGCAGTTCTTC
TRBV5-1,-,TRBJ1-1,15,few,CASSLFWDGEPEAFF,TGCGCCAGCAGCTTGTTTTGGGACGGGGAGCCTGAAGCTTTCTTT
TRBV28,-,TRBJ1-1,15,many,CASSLEQTMNTEAFF,TGTGCCAGCAGTTTGGAGCAGACCATGAACACTGAAGCTTTCTTT
TRBV7-9,TRBD1,TRBJ1-2,13,-,CASRIDRGFGYTF,TGTGCCAGCAGAATCGACAGGGGGTTCGGCTACACCTTC
TRBV2,-,TRBJ2-2,14,many,CASRAGSGTGELFF,TGTGCCAGCAGGGCAGGGTCGGGCACCGGGGAGCTGTTTTTT
TRBV12-3/TRBV12-4,TRBD1,TRBJ2-5,18,many,CASSLYPPRGTGEETQYF,TGTGCCAGCAGTTTATATCCCCCGAGGGGGACAGGGGAAGAGACCCAGTACTTC
TRBV27,-,TRBJ2-3,15,few,CASSSRGLSTDTQYF,TGTGCCAGCAGTTCAAGGGGACTTAGCACAGATACGCAGTATTTT
TRBV6-1,-,TRBJ2-1,12,-,CASTPVAGEQFF,TGTGCCAGCACCCCTGTCGCAGGTGAGCAGTTCTTC
TRBV27,TRBD1,TRBJ2-7,14,few,CASSLQGGPHEQYF,TGTGCCAGCAGTCTACAGGGGGGCCCCCACGAGCAGTACTTC
TRBV5-1,TRBD1,TRBJ1-1,13,few,CASNPDRVAEAFF,TGCGCCAGCAACCCAGACAGGGTCGCTGAAGCTTTCTTT
TRBV12-3/TRBV12-4,TRBD2,TRBJ2-3,15,many,CASRRTSGSTDTQYF,TGCGCCAGCAGGAGGACTAGCGGTAGCACAGATACGCAGTATTTT